This is a list of T cell receptor beta chains from one sample in a study of response to subunit inactivated influenza vaccine. MiXCR, applied by TCRdb to the RT-PCR reads, yields one record per CDR3 protein. This table has roughly 150,000 distinct CDR3 sequences, 9.5% to 13% appearing once. The sequenced sample was non-naive T cells sorted from PBMCs, obtained roughly 45 days after vaccination. These TCRs come from a man in his fifties or sixties who received an inactivated influenza vaccine. Each CDR3 is given with its conserved first and last residue. The order of the fields is J gene, V gene, clone size, D gene, CDR3 DNA, CDR3 protein. D genes are given only for firm matches. For some rows the clone size is stated as once, few or many, or as a class when expanded; others skip it.

TRBJ2-7 TRBV15 - TRBD1 TGTGCCACCAGCAGAGGACAGGGGGGGTGGTTATACGAGCAGTACTTC CATSRGQGGWLYEQYF
TRBJ2-1 TRBV11-2 - TRBD2 TGTGCCAGCAGCTCCACTGGTAGCGGGGTGGCGGAGCAGTTCTTC CASSSTGSGVAEQFF
TRBJ2-2 TRBV3-1 - - TGTGCCAGCAGCCCCCACCCTTCCGGGGAGCTGTTTTTT CASSPHPSGELFF
TRBJ1-2 TRBV11-2 few TRBD1 TGTGCCAGCAGCAGACTTCGGGACAGGCGGTACTATGGCTACACCTTC CASSRLRDRRYYGYTF
TRBJ1-6 TRBV20-1 few - TGCAGTGCTAGGGCGTGGGGTGTGTCACCCCTCCACTTT CSARAWGVSPLHF
TRBJ2-7 TRBV10-2 few - TGCGCCAGCAGTGAGTCTGTACCGTACGAGCAGTACTTC CASSESVPYEQYF
TRBJ2-3 TRBV5-1 few TRBD2 TGCGCCAGCAGCCTAAATAGCGGGAGCGCAGATACGCAGTATTTT CASSLNSGSADTQYF
TRBJ2-2 TRBV5-8 - - TGTGCCAGCAGCGGATCCAGTGGTTTGGGCACCGGGGAGCTGTTTTTT CASSGSSGLGTGELFF
TRBJ2-3 TRBV20-1 - TRBD2 TGCAGTGCTCCGGGACTTGGGGGGGCAGATACGCAGTATTTT CSAPGLGGADTQYF
TRBJ2-5 TRBV12-3/TRBV12-4 many TRBD2 TGTGCCAGCAGCAGTGGACTAGGCTTGACCCAGTACTTC CASSSGLGLTQYF
TRBJ2-7 TRBV3-1 - - TGTGCCAGCAGCCAAGGGCGGGGACCTTGGGAGCAGTACTTC CASSQGRGPWEQYF
TRBJ2-7 TRBV10-3 many - TGTGCCATCAGAGGGAGTGGTGAGCAGTACTTC CAIRGSGEQYF
TRBJ2-1 TRBV24-1 few - TGTGCCACCAGTGAGGACACTTACAATGAGCAGTTCTTC CATSEDTYNEQFF
TRBJ2-3 TRBV5-1 many - TGCGCCAGCAGCCCGGGACTCCTTGGGGCAGATACGCAGTATTTT CASSPGLLGADTQYF
TRBJ2-3 TRBV20-1 many TRBD1 TGCAGTGGGGCCAGGGGGTGGACAGATACGCAGTATTTT CSGARGWTDTQYF
TRBJ2-1 TRBV5-6 - - TGTGCCAGCAGCCTCGCTTCCTACAATGTGCAGTTCTTC CASSLASYNVQFF
TRBJ2-7 TRBV10-3 - TRBD1 TGTGCCATCAGTGATCCGGGACAGGCCTACGAGCAGTACTTC CAISDPGQAYEQYF
TRBJ2-1 TRBV6-1 few TRBD1 TGTGCCAGCAGTCCCCCCCGGGACAGGGGTATGAATGAGCAGTTCTTC CASSPPRDRGMNEQFF
TRBJ2-6 TRBV7-6 few TRBD1 TGTGCCAGCAGCTTGAGACAGGGGGCCTCAGGGGCCAACGTCCTGACTTTC CASSLRQGASGANVLTF
TRBJ2-1 TRBV9 - - TGTGCCAGCAGCGTAGACAGGGACGAGCATTTCTTC CASSVDRDEHFF